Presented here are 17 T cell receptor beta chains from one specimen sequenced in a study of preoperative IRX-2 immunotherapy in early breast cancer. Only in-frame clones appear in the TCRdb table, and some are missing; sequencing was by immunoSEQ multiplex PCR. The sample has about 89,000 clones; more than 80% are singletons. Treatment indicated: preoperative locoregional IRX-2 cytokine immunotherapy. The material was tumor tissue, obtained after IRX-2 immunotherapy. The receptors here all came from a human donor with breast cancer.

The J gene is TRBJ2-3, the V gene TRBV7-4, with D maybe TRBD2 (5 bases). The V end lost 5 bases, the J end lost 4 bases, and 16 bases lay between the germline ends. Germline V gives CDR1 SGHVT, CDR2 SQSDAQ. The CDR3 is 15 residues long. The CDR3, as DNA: TGTGCCAGCAGCCTCTGGCGGGCTCCCGCAGATACGCAGTATTTT. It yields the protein CASSLWRAPADTQYF. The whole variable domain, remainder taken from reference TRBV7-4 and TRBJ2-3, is GAGVSQSPRYKVAKRGRDVALRCDSISGHVTLYWYRQTLGQGSEVLTYSQSDAQRDKSGRPSGRFSAERPERSVSTLKIQRTEQGDSAVYLCASSLWRAPADTQYFGPGTRLTVL.

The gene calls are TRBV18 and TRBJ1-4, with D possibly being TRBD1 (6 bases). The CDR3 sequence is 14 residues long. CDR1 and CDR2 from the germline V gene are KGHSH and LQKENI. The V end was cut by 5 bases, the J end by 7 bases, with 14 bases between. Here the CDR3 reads CASSINRDGEKLFF. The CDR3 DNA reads TGTGCCAGCTCAATTAACAGGGACGGTGAAAAACTGTTTTTT.

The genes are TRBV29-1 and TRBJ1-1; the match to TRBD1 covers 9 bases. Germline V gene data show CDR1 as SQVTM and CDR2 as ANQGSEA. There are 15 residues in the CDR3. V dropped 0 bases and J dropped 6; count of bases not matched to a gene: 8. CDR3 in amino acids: CSVEEQGALGAEAFF. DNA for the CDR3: TGCAGCGTTGAAGAACAGGGGGCGTTAGGGGCTGAAGCTTTCTTT.

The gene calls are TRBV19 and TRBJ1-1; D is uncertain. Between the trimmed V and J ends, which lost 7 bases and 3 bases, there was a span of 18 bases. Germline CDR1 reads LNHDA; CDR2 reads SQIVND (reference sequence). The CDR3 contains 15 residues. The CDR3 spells CASTLRPQGHTEAFF. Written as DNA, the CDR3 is TGTGCCAGTACCCTTCGGCCCCAAGGGCACACTGAAGCTTTCTTT.

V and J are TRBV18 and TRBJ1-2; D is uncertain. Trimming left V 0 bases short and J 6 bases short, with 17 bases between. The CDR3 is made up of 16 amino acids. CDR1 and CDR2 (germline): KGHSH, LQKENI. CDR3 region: CASSPPGPLREDGYTF. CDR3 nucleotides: TGTGCCAGCTCACCACCCGGACCGTTAAGAGAGGATGGCTACACCTTC. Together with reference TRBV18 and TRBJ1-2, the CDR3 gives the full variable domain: NAGVMQNPRHLVRRRGQEARLRCSPMKGHSHVYWYRQLPEEGLKFMVYLQKENIIDESGMPKERFSAEFPKEGPSILRIQQVVRGDSAAYFCASSPPGPLREDGYTFGSGTRLTVV.

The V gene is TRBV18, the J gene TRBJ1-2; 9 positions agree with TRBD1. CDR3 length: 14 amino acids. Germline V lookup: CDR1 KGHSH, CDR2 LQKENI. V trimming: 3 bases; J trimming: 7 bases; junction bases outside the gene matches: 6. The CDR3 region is CASSPTGQGVGYTF. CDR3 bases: TGTGCCAGCTCACCGACGGGACAGGGTGTTGGCTACACCTTC.

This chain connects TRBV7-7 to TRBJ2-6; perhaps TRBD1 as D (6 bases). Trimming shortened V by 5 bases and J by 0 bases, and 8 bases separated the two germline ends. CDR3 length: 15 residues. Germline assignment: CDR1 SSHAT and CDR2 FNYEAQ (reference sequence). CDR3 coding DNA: TGTGCCAGCAGCACAGGGATCTCTGGGGCCAACGTCCTGACTTTC. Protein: CASSTGISGANVLTF.

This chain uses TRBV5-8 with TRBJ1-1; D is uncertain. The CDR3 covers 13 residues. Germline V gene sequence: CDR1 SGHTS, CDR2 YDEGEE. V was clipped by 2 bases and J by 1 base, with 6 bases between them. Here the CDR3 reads CASSFTGNTEAFF. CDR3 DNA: TGTGCCAGCAGCTTTACCGGGAACACTGAAGCTTTCTTT.

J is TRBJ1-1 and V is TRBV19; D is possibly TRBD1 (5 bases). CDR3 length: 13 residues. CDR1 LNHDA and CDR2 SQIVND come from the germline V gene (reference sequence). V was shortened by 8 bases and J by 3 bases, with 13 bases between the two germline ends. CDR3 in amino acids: CASYDRFYTEAFF. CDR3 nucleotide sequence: TGTGCCAGTTACGACAGATTTTACACTGAAGCTTTCTTT.

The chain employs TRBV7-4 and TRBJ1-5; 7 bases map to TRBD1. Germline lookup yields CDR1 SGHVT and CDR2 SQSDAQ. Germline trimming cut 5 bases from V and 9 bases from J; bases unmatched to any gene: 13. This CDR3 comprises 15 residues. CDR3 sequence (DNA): TGTGCCAGCAGCCGCCGGGACAGCGGTTTTTGGCCCCAGCATTTT. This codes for CASSRRDSGFWPQHF.

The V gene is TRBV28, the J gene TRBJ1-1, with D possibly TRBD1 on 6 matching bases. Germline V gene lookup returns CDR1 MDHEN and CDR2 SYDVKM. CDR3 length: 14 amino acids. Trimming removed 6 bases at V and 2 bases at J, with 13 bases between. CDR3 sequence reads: CASRHGQPNTEAFF. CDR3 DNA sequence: TGTGCCAGCAGACATGGACAGCCAAACACTGAAGCTTTCTTT.

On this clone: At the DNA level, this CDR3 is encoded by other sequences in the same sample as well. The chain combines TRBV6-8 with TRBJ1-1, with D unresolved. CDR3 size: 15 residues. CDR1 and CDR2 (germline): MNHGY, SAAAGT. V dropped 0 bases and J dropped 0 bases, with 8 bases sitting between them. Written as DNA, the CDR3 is TGTGCCAGCAGTTACTCGACGGGAATGAACACTGAAGCTTTCTTT. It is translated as CASSYSTGMNTEAFF.

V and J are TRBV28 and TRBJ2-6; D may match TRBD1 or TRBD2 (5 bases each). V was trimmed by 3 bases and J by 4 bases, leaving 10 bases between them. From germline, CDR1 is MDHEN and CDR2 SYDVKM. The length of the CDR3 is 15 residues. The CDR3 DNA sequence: TGTGCCAGCAGTTTTGGGGGATCAGGGGCCAACGTCCTGACTTTC. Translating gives CASSFGGSGANVLTF.

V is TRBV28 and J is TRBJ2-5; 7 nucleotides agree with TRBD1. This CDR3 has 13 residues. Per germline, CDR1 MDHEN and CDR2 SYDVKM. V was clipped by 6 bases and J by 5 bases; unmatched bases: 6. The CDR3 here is CASSADRVETQYF. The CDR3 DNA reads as TGTGCCAGCAGCGCCGACAGGGTTGAGACCCAGTACTTC.

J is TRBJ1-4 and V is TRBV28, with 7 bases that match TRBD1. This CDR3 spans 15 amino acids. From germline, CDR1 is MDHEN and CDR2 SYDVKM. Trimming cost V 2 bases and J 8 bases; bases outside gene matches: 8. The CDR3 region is CASSLLTGMREKLFF. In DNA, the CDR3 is TGTGCCAGCAGTTTACTGACAGGGATGAGAGAAAAACTGTTTTTT.

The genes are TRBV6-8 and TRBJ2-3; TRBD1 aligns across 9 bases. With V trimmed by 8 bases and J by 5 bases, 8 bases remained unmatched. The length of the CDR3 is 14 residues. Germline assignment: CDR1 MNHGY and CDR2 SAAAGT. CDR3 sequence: CASLDRGVVDTQYF. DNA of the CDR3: TGTGCCAGCTTGGACAGGGGAGTAGTAGATACGCAGTATTTT.

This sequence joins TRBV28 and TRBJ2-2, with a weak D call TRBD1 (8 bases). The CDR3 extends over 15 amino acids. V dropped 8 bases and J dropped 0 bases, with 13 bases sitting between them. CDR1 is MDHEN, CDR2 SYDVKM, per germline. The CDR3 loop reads CASGGDRTNTGELFF. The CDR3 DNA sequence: TGTGCCAGCGGGGGGGACAGGACGAACACCGGGGAGCTGTTTTTT.